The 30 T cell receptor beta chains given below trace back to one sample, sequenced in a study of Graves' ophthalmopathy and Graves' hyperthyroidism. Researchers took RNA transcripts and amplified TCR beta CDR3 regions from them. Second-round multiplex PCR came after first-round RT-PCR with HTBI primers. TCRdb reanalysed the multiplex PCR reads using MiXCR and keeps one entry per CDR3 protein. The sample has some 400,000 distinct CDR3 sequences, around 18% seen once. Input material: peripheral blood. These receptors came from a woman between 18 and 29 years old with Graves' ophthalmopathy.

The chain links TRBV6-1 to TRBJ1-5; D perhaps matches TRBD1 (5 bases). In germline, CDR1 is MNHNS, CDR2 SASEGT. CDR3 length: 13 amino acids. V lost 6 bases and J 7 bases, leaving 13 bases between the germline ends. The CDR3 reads CASRPTVLQPQHF. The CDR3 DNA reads TGTGCCAGCAGACCGACAGTCCTCCAGCCCCAGCATTTT.

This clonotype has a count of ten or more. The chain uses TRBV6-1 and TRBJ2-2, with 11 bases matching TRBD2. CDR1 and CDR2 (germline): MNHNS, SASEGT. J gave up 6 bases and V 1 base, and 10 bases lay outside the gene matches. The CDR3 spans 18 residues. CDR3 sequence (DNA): TGTGCCAGCAGTGAAGGTGGACTAGCGGGTCTTCGATCCGGGGAGCTGTTTTTT. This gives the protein CASSEGGLAGLRSGELFF.

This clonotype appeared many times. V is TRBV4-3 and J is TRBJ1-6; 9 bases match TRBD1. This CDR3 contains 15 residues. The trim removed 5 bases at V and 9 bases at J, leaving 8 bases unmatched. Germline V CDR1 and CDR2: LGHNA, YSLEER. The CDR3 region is CASSISGTGISPLHF. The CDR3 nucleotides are TGCGCCAGCAGCATTTCCGGGACAGGGATTTCACCCCTCCACTTT.

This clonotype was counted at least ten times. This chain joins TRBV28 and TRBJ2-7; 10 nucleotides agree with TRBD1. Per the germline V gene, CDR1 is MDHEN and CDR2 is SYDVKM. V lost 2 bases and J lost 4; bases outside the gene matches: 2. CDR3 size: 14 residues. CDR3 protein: CASSLGDRGYEQYF. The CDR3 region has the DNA TGTGCCAGCAGTTTAGGGGACAGGGGTTACGAGCAGTACTTC.

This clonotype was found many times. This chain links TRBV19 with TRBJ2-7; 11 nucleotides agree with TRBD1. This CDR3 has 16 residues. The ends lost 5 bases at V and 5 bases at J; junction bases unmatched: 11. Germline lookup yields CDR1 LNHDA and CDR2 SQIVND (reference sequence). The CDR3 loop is CASSPRDRGSGDEQYF. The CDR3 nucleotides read TGTGCCAGTAGTCCGCGGGACAGGGGGAGTGGGGACGAGCAGTACTTC. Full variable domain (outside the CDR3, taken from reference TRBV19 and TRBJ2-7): DGGITQSPKYLFRKEGQNVTLSCEQNLNHDAMYWYRQDPGQGLRLIYYSQIVNDFQKGDIAEGYSVSREKKESFPLTVTSAQKNPTAFYLCASSPRDRGSGDEQYFGPGTRLTVT.

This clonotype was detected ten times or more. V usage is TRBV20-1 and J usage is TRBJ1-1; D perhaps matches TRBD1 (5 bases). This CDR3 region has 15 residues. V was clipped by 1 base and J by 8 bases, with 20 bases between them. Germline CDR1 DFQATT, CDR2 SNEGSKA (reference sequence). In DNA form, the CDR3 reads TGCAGTGCTAGAGGAGGGGTCGGGGCGGGGAGGGAAGCTTTCTTT. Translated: CSARGGVGAGREAFF.

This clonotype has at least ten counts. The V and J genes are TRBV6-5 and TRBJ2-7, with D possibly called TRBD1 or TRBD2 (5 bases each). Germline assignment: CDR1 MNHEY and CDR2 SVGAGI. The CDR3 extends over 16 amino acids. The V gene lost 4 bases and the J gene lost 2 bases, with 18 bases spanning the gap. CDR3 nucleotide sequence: TGTGCCAGCAGTTTGAAGGTGGCAGGGACCCCCTACGAGCAGTACTTC. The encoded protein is CASSLKVAGTPYEQYF.

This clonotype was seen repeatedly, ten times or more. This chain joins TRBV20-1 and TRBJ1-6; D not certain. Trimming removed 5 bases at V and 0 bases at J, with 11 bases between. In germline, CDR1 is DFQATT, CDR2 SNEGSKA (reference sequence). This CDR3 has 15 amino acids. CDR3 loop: CSAVRSSSYNSPLHF. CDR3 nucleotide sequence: TGCAGTGCTGTCCGGTCCAGCTCCTATAATTCACCCCTCCACTTT.

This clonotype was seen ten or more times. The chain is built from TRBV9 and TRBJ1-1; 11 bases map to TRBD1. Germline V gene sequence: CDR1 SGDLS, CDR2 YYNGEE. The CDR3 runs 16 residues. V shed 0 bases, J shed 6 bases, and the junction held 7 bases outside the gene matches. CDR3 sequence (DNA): TGTGCCAGCAGCGTAGACCCCACGGGACAGGGGGCTGAAGCTTTCTTT. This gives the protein CASSVDPTGQGAEAFF. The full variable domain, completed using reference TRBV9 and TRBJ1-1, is DSGVTQTPKHLITATGQRVTLRCSPRSGDLSVYWYQQSLDQGLQFLIQYYNGEERAKGNILERFSAQQFPDLHSELNLSSLELGDSALYFCASSVDPTGQGAEAFFGQGTRLTVV.

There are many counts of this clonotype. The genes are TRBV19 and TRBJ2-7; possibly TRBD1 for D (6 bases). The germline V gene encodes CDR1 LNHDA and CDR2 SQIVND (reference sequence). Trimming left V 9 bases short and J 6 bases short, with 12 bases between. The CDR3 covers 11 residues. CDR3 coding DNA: TGTGCCAGCACTGCAGGGGCCGAGCAGTACTTC. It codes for CASTAGAEQYF.

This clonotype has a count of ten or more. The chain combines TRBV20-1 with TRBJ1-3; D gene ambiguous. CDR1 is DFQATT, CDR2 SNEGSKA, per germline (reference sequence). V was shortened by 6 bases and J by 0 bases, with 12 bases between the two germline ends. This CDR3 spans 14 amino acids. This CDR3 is CSAIGRHSGNTIYF. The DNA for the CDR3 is TGCAGTGCCATTGGGCGGCACTCTGGAAACACCATATATTTT.

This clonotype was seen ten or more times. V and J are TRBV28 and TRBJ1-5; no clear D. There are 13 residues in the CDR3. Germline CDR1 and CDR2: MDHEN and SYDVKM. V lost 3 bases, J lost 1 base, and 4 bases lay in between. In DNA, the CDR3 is TGTGCCAGCAGTTTGTGGAGCAATCAGCCCCAGCATTTT. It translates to CASSLWSNQPQHF.

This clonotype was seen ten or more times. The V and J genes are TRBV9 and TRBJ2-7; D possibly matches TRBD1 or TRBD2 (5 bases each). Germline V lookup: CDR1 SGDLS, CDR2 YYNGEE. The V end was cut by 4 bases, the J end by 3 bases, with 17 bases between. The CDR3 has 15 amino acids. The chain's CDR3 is CASSLGLGEYYEQYF. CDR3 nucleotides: TGTGCCAGCAGCCTGGGGTTAGGGGAGTACTACGAGCAGTACTTC.

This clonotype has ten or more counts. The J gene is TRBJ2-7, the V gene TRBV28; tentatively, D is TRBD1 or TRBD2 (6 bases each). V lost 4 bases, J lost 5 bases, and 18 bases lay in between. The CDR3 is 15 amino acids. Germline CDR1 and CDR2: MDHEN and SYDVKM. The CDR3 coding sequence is TGTGCCAGCAGTTCCTCCCCGGGGGCGGTTAACGAGCAGTACTTC. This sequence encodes CASSSSPGAVNEQYF.

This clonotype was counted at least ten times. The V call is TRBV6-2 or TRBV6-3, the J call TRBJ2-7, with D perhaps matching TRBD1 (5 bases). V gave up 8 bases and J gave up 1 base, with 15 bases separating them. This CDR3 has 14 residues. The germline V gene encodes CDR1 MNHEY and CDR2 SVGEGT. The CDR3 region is CASWFRRGSYEQYF. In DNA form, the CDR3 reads TGTGCCAGCTGGTTCCGAAGGGGATCCTACGAGCAGTACTTC.

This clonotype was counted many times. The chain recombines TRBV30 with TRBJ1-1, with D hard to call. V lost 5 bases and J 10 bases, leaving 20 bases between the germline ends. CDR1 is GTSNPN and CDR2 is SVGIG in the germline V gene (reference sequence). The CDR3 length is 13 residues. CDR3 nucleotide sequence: TGTGCCTGGGGGGAAGATTCGGGCCGCCGAGCTTTCTTT. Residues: CAWGEDSGRRAFF.

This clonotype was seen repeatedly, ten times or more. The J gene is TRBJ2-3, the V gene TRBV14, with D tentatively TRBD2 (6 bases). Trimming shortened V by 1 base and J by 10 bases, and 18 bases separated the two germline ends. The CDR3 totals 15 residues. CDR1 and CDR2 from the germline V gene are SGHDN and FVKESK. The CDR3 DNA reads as TGTGCCAGCAGCCAAGCACACTGGAGGGCGTATGCGCAGTATTTT. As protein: CASSQAHWRAYAQYF.

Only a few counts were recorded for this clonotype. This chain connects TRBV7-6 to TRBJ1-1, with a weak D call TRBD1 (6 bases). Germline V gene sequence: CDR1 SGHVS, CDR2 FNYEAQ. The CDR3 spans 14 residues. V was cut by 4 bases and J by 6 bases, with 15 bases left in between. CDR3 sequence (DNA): TGTGCCAGCAGCTCCTCCGGGACACGCGCTGAAGCTTTCTTT. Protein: CASSSSGTRAEAFF.

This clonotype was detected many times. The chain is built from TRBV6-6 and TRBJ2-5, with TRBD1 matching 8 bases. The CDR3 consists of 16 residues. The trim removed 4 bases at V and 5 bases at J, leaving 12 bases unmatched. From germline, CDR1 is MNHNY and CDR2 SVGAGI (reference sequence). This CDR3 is CASSSSWTGKFETQYF. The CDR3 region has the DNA TGTGCCAGCAGTTCTAGTTGGACAGGGAAGTTCGAGACCCAGTACTTC.

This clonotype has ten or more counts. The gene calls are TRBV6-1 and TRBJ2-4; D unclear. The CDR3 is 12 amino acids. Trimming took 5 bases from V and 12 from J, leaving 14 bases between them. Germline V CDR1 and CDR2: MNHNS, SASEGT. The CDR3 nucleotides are TGTGCCAGCAGTAGTATTAGTGACAATCAGTACTTC. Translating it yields CASSSISDNQYF.

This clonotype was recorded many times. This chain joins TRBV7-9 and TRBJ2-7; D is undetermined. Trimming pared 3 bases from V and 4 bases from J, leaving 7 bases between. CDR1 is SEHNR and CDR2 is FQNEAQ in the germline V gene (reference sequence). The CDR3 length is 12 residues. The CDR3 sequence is CASSFDIYEQYF. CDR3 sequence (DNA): TGTGCCAGCAGCTTTGACATTTACGAGCAGTACTTC.

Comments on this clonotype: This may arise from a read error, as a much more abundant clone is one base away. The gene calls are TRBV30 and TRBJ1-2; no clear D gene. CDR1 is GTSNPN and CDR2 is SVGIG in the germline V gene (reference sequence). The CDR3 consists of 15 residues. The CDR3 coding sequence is TGTGCCTGGAGTTTTACGACTGGAACTAACTATGGCCACACCTTC. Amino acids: CAWSFTTGTNYGHTF.

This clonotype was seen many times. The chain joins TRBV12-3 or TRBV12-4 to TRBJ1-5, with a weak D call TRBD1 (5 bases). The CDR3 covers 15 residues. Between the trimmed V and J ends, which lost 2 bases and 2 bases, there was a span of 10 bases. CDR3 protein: CASSLWDGGNQPQHF. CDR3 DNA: TGTGCCAGCAGTTTATGGGACGGGGGCAATCAGCCCCAGCATTTT.

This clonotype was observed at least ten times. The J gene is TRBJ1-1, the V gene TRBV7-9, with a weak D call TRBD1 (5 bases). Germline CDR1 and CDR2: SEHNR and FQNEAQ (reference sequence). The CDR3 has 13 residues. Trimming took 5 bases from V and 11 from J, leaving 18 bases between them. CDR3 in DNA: TGTGCCAGCAGCCCAGGAGGGACGATGGGGGCTTTCTTT. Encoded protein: CASSPGGTMGAFF.

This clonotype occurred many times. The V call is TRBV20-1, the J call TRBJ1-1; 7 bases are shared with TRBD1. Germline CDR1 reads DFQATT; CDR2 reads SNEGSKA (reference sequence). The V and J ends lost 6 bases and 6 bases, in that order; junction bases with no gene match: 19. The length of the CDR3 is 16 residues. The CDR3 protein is CSARQGGGRGLAEAFF. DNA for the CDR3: TGCAGTGCGAGGCAGGGGGGGGGACGGGGTCTCGCTGAAGCTTTCTTT.

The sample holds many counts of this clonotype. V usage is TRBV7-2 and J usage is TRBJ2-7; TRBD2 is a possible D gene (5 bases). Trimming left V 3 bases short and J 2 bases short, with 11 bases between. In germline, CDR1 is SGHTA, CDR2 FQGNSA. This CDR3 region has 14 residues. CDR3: CASSFRTPPYEQYF. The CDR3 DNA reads TGTGCCAGCAGCTTTAGGACTCCTCCCTACGAGCAGTACTTC.

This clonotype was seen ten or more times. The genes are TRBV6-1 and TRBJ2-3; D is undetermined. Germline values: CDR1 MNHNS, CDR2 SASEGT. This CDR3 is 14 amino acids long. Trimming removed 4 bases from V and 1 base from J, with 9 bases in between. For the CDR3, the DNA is TGTGCCAGCAGTGGGGGATCAGGCACAGATACGCAGTATTTT. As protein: CASSGGSGTDTQYF.

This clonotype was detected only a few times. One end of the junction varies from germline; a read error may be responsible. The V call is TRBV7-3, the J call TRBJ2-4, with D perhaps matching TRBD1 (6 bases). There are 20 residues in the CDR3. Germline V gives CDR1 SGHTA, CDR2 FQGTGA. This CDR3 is CASNLPPGHKTLLGENIQYF. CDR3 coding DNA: TGTGCCAGCAACTTACCTCCGGGACACAAAACCCTCCTCGGGGAAAACATTCAGTACTTC.

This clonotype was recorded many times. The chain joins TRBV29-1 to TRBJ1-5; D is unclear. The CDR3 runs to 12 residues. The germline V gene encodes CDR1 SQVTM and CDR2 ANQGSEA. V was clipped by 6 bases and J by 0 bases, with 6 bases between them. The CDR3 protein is CSVADSNQPQHF. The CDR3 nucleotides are TGCAGCGTGGCGGATAGCAATCAGCCCCAGCATTTT.

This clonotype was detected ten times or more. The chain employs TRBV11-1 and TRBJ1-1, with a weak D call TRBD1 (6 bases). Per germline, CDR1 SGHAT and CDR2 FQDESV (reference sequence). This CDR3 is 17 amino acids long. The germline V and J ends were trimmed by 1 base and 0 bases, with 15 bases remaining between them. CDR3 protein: CASSLEGGWEMNTEAFF. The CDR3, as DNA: TGTGCCAGCAGCTTAGAAGGGGGTTGGGAGATGAACACTGAAGCTTTCTTT.